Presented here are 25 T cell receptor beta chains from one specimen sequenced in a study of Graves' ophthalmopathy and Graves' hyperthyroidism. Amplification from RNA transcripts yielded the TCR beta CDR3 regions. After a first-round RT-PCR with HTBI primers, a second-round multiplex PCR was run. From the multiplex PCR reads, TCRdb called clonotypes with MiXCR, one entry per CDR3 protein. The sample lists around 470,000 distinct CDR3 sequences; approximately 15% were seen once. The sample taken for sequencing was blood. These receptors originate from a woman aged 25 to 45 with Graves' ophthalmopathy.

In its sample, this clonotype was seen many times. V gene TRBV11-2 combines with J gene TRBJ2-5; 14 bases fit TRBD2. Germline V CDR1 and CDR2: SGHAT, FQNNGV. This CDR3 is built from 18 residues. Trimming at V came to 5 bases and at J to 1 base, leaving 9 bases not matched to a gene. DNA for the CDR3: TGTGCCAGCAGCCATTCCGGGACTAGCGGGGGAAGCCAAGAGACCCAGTACTTC. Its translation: CASSHSGTSGGSQETQYF.

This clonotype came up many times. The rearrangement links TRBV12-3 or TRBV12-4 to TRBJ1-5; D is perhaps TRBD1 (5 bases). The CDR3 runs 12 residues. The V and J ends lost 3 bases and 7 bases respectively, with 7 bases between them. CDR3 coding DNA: TGTGCCAGCAGTTTCAGGGAGCAGCCCCAGCATTTT. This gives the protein CASSFREQPQHF.

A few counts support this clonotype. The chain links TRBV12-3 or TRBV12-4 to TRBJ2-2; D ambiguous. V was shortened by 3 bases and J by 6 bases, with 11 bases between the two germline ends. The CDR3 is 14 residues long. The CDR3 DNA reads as TGTGCCAGCAGTTTGGGTACTATCCCCGGGGAGCTGTTTTTT. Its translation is CASSLGTIPGELFF.

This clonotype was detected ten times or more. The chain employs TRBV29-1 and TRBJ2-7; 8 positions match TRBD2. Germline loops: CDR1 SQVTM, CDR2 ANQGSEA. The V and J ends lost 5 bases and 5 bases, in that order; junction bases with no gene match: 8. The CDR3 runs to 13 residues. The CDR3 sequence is CSVSGTRSHEQYF. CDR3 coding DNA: TGCAGCGTTTCCGGGACTAGATCTCACGAGCAGTACTTC.

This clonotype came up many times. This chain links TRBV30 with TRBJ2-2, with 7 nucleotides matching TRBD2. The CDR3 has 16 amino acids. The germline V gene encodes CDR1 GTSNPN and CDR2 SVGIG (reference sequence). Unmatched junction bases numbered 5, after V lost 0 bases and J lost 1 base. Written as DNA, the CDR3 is TGTGCCTGGAGTGTACTGCGGGGGAGGAACACCGGGGAGCTGTTTTTT. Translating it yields CAWSVLRGRNTGELFF.

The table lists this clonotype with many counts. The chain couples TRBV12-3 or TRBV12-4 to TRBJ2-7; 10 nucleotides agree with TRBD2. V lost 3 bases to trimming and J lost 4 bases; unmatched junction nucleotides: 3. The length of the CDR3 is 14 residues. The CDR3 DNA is TGTGCCAGCAGTTTCACAGCGGGAGGGTACGAGCAGTACTTC. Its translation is CASSFTAGGYEQYF.

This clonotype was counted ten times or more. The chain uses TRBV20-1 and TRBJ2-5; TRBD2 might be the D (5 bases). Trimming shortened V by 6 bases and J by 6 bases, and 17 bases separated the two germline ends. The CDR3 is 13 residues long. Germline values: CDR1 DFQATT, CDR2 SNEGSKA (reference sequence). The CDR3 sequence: CSAHDSQRQTQYF. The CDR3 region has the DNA TGCAGTGCCCATGACTCGCAGCGGCAGACCCAGTACTTC.

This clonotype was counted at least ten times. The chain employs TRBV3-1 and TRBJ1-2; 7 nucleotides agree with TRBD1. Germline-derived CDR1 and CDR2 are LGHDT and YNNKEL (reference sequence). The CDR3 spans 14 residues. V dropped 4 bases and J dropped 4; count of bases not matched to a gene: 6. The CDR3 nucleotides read TGTGCCAGCAGCCCTGACAGGGCTAGCTATGGCTACACCTTC. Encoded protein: CASSPDRASYGYTF.

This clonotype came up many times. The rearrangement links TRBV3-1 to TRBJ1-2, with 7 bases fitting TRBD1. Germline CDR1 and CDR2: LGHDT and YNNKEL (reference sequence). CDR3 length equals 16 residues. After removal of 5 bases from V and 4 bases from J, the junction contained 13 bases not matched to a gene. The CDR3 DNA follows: TGTGCCAGCAGCTATCAGGCGACAGGGTATAGCTATGGCTACACCTTC. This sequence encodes CASSYQATGYSYGYTF.

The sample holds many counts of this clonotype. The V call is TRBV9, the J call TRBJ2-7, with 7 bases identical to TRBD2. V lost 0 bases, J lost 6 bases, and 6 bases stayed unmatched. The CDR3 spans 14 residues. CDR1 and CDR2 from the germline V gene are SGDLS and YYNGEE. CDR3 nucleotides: TGTGCCAGCAGCGTAGGGGGGGGAGGGTTCGAGCAGTACTTC. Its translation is CASSVGGGGFEQYF.

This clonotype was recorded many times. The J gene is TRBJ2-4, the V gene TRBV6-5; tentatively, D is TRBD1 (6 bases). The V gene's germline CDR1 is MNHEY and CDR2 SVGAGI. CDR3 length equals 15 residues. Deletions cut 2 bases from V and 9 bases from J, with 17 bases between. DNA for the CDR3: TGTGCCAGCAGTTACACGGACCATGGGGGCCGCATTCAGTACTTC. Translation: CASSYTDHGGRIQYF.

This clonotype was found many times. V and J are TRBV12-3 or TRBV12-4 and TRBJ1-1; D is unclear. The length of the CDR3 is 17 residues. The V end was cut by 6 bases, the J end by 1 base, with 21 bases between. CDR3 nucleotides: TGTGCCAGCAGCCGGACCCCTCTTCCTCTTGAGAACACTGAAGCTTTCTTT. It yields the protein CASSRTPLPLENTEAFF.

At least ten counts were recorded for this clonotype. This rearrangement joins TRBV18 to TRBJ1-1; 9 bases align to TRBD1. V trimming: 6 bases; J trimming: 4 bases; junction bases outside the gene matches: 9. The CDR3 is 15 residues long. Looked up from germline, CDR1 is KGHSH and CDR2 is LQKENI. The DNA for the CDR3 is TGTGCCAGCTCCGGAGGGACAGGGTACAGCACTGAAGCTTTCTTT. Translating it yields CASSGGTGYSTEAFF.

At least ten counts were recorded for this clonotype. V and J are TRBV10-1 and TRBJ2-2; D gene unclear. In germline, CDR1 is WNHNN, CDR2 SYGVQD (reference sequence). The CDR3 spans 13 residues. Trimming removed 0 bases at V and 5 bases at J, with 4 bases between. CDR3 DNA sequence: TGCGCCAGCAGTGAGTCAAATACCGGGGAGCTGTTTTTT. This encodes CASSESNTGELFF.

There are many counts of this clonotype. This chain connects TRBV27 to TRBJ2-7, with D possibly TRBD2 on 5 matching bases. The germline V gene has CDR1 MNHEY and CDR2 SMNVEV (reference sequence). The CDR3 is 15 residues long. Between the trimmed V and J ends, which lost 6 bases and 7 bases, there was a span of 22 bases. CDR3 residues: CASSAGLSLRGEQYF. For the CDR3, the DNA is TGTGCCAGCAGCGCCGGACTCTCCCTGAGAGGGGAGCAGTACTTC.

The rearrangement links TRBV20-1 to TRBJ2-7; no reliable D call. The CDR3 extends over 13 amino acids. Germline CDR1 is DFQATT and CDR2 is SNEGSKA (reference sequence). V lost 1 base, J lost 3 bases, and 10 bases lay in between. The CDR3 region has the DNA TGCAGTGCTAGAGGGCAGACCGGCTACGAGCAGTACTTC. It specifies CSARGQTGYEQYF.

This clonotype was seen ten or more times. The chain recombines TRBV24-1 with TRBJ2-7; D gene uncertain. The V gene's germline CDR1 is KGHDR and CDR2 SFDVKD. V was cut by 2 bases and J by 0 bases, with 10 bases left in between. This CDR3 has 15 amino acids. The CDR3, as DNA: TGTGCCACCAGTGATTCCAAGCGAAGCTCCTACGAGCAGTACTTC. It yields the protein CATSDSKRSSYEQYF.

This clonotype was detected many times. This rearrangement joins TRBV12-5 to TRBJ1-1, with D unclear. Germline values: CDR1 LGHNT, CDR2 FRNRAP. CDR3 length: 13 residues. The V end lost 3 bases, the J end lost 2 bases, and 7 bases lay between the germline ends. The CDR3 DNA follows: TGTGCTAGTGGTTTCGGTGGTAACACTGAAGCTTTCTTT. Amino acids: CASGFGGNTEAFF.

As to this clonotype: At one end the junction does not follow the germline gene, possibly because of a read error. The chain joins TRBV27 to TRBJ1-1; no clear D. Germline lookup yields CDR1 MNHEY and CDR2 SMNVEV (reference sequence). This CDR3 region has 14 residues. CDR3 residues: CASSLVVMNTDAFF. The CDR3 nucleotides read TGTGCCAGCAGTTTAGTGGTAATGAACACTGATGCTTTCTTT.

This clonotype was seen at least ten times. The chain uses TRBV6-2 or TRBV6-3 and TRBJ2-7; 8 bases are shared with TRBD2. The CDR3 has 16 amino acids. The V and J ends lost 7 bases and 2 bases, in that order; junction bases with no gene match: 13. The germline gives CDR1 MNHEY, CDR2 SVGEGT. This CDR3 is CASIMSWRGVTYEQYF. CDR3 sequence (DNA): TGTGCCAGCATTATGAGTTGGCGGGGGGTAACCTACGAGCAGTACTTC.

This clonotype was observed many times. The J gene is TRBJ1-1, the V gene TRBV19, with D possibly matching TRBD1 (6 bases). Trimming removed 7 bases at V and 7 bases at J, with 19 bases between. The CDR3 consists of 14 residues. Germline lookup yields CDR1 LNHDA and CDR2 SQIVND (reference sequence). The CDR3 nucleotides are TGTGCCAGTAAAATCGGACAGAGCTTTGATGAAGCTTTCTTT. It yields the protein CASKIGQSFDEAFF. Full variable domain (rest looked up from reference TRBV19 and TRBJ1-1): DGGITQSPKYLFRKEGQNVTLSCEQNLNHDAMYWYRQDPGQGLRLIYYSQIVNDFQKGDIAEGYSVSREKKESFPLTVTSAQKNPTAFYLCASKIGQSFDEAFFGQGTRLTVV.

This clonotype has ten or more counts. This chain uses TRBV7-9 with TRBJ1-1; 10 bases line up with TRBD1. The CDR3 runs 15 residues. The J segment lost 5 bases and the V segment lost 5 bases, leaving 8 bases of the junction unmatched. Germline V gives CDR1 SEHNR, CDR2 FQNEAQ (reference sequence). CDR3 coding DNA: TGTGCCAGCAGCCCTGGGACAGGGGATGGGACTGAAGCTTTCTTT. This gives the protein CASSPGTGDGTEAFF.

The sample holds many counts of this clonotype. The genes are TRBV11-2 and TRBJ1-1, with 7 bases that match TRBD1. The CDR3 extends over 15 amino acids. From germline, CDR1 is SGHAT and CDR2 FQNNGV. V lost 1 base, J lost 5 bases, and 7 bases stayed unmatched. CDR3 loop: CASSLVGRGETEAFF. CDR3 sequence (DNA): TGTGCCAGCAGCTTAGTTGGCAGGGGGGAGACTGAAGCTTTCTTT.

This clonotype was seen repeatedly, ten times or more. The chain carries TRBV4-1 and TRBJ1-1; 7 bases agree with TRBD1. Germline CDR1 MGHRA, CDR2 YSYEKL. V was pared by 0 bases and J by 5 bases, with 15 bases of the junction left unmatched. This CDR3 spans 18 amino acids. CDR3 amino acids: CASSQDRDRRFEGTEAFF. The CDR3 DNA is TGCGCCAGCAGCCAAGATCGGGACAGACGATTTGAGGGGACTGAAGCTTTCTTT.

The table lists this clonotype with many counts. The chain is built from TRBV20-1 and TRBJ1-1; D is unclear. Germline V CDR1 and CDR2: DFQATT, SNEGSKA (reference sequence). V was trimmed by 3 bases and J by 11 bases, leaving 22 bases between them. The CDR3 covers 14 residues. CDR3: CSASPNANPWGAFF. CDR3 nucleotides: TGCAGTGCTAGTCCGAACGCGAATCCCTGGGGTGCTTTCTTT.